The 17 T cell receptor beta chains in this list originate from one sample, sequenced in a study of radiation and T cells in renal cell carcinoma. Time point given: baseline pretreatment blood. The treatment is: 15 Gy SBRT to primary tumor, nephrectomy 4 weeks later. Assay used: immunoSEQ multiplex PCR; TCRdb lists only in-frame clones, some missing. The sample holds approximately 150,000 clones; 75% to 90% are singletons and the top ten take under 25%. Specimen: blood, collected from a patient whose treatment included radiotherapy and nephrectomy. These receptor sequences come from a woman aged 50 to 60 with renal cell carcinoma.

This chain joins TRBV5-1 and TRBJ1-4; tentative D call: TRBD1 (5 bases). The CDR3 is made up of 17 amino acids. Germline V gives CDR1 SGHRS, CDR2 YFSETQ. The V and J ends lost 3 bases and 0 bases respectively, with 15 bases between them. The DNA of the CDR3 is TGCGCCAGCAGCTCGGAAGCCGGGGCGGCAACTAATGAAAAACTGTTTTTT. It codes for CASSSEAGAATNEKLFF.

This sequence joins TRBV6-5 and TRBJ1-1; unclear D gene. Germline assignment: CDR1 MNHEY and CDR2 SVGAGI. CDR3 length equals 13 residues. V lost 5 bases to trimming and J lost 0 bases, with 7 bases between them. CDR3 sequence reads: CASSGGMNTEAFF. CDR3 bases: TGTGCCAGCAGTGGCGGTATGAACACTGAAGCTTTCTTT.

This rearrangement joins TRBV5-4 to TRBJ2-4, with D perhaps matching TRBD2 (5 bases). The CDR3 has 15 amino acids. Germline V gene sequence: CDR1 SGHNT, CDR2 YYREEE (reference sequence). V was clipped by 0 bases and J by 9 bases, with 16 bases between them. The CDR3 DNA follows: TGTGCCAGCAGCTTGGATGGAGGCCGATTATCCATTCAGTACTTC. Amino acid sequence: CASSLDGGRLSIQYF.

The gene calls are TRBV14 and TRBJ2-7; 8 bases are shared with TRBD1. The CDR3 is 14 residues long. Germline V gene sequence: CDR1 SGHDN, CDR2 FVKESK. V trimming: 3 bases; J trimming: 3 bases; junction bases outside the gene matches: 4. The CDR3 DNA reads TGTGCCAGCAGCCATTTCACAGGGGGCTACGAGCAGTACTTC. It yields the protein CASSHFTGGYEQYF.

This clone was found a few times. The chain uses TRBV20-1 and TRBJ1-1; D is uncertain. The V end lost 2 bases, the J end lost 1 base, and 2 bases lay between the germline ends. Germline V CDR1 and CDR2: DFQATT, SNEGSKA (reference sequence). This CDR3 contains 11 residues. The CDR3 DNA reads TGCAGTGCTAGATGGAACACTGAAGCTTTCTTT. Residues: CSARWNTEAFF.

This clone occurred a few times. The J gene is TRBJ1-4, the V gene TRBV29-1; 7 nucleotides agree with TRBD1. The length of the CDR3 is 14 residues. Losses at the gene ends were 3 bases for V and 8 bases for J; bases not matched to a gene: 9. Looked up from germline, CDR1 is SQVTM and CDR2 is ANQGSEA. This chain's CDR3 is CSVETGFAKEKLFF. The CDR3 DNA is TGCAGCGTTGAGACAGGGTTTGCGAAAGAAAAACTGTTTTTT.

The CDR3 loop is CAWSALDSSEGYGYTF. Here the CDR3 DNA reads TGTGCCTGGAGTGCCCTGGACAGTTCTGAGGGCTATGGCTACACCTTC. V and J are TRBV30 and TRBJ1-2; possible D gene TRBD1, 6 bases. The CDR3 extends over 16 amino acids. Trimming shortened V by 1 base and J by 4 bases, and 19 bases separated the two germline ends. In germline, CDR1 is GTSNPN, CDR2 SVGIG (reference sequence).

This clone was counted a single time. This chain joins TRBV5-1 and TRBJ2-7; D uncertain. V lost 1 base and J 5 bases, leaving 13 bases between the germline ends. The CDR3 has 14 residues. Per germline, CDR1 SGHRS and CDR2 YFSETQ. The CDR3 nucleotides read TGCGCCAGCAGCTTGATTTTACAGAGCCACGAGCAGTACTTC. It codes for CASSLILQSHEQYF.

The chain is built from TRBV10-3 and TRBJ2-2, with 9 nucleotides matching TRBD1. Germline CDR1 is ENHRY and CDR2 is SYGVKD. Trimming cost V 5 bases and J 6 bases; bases outside gene matches: 10. The CDR3 contains 16 residues. CDR3 amino acids: CAISLQGAQMAGELFF. The CDR3 bases are TGTGCCATCAGTTTACAGGGGGCGCAGATGGCCGGGGAGCTGTTTTTT.

This chain joins TRBV6-4 and TRBJ1-2; perhaps TRBD1 as D (5 bases). The V gene lost 0 bases and the J gene lost 7 bases, with 15 bases spanning the gap. The CDR3 has 15 residues. Germline-derived CDR1 and CDR2 are MRHNA and SNTAGT. The CDR3 loop is CASSDSIGVGGGYTF. The CDR3 nucleotides read TGTGCCAGCAGTGACTCCATTGGGGTCGGGGGTGGCTACACCTTC.

The CDR3: CASSVDRSTEAFF. CDR3 DNA sequence: TGTGCCAGCAGTGTCGACAGGTCCACTGAAGCTTTCTTT. This chain links TRBV2 with TRBJ1-1; D perhaps matches TRBD1 (6 bases). V was cut by 4 bases and J by 4 bases, with 10 bases left in between. The CDR3 runs to 13 residues. Germline CDR1 SNHLY, CDR2 FYNNEI.

V and J are TRBV5-6 and TRBJ2-7, with a tentative D call TRBD2 (6 bases). V was cut by 3 bases and J by 0 bases, with 13 bases left in between. In germline, CDR1 is SGHDT, CDR2 YYEEEE. This CDR3 has 15 amino acids. The CDR3 reads CASSSRRGFSYEQYF. DNA for the CDR3: TGTGCCAGCAGCTCCCGTCGGGGGTTCTCCTACGAGCAGTACTTC.

A note on this clone: Other DNA sequences in this sample translate to the same CDR3. This rearrangement joins TRBV9 to TRBJ2-7; 7 bases match TRBD2. The CDR3 extends over 14 amino acids. CDR1 SGDLS and CDR2 YYNGEE come from the germline V gene. V trimming: 2 bases; J trimming: 1 base; junction bases outside the gene matches: 3. This CDR3 reads CASSVSGNSYEQYF. In DNA form, the CDR3 reads TGTGCCAGCAGCGTCAGCGGGAATTCCTACGAGCAGTACTTC.

This chain links TRBV9 with TRBJ2-5; TRBD2 matches at 8 bases. The germline V gene encodes CDR1 SGDLS and CDR2 YYNGEE. This CDR3 is 17 amino acids long. V shed 4 bases, J shed 2 bases, and the junction held 13 bases outside the gene matches. DNA for the CDR3: TGTGCCAGCAGCACCTCTGTGAGGGTAGCGGGGCAAGAGACCCAGTACTTC. This codes for CASSTSVRVAGQETQYF.

The chain is built from TRBV6-4 and TRBJ1-4; 7 bases line up with TRBD1. Trimming took 8 bases from V and 7 from J; bases not matched to a gene: 16. Germline values: CDR1 MRHNA, CDR2 SNTAGT. This CDR3 contains 16 residues. The CDR3 region has the DNA TGTGCCAGCCCTGAAGCCAAGGGGGCCGGCGGTGAAAAACTGTTTTTT. It is translated as CASPEAKGAGGEKLFF.

The CDR3 here is CASSSGLGQETQYF. CDR3 coding DNA: TGTGCCAGCAGCTCGGGACTAGGGCAAGAGACCCAGTACTTC. The J gene is TRBJ2-5, the V gene TRBV7-2; 8 bases are shared with TRBD2. J was trimmed by 2 bases and V by 4 bases; bases with no gene match: 3. This CDR3 region has 14 residues. Germline V lookup: CDR1 SGHTA, CDR2 FQGNSA.

The rearrangement uses TRBV7-2 and TRBJ2-5; possibly TRBD2 for D (5 bases). Trimming cost V 5 bases and J 5 bases, with 18 bases left between them. The CDR3 sequence is 15 residues long. The germline V gene encodes CDR1 SGHTA and CDR2 FQGNSA. CDR3 sequence reads: CASSLRSGTGETQYF. The DNA of the CDR3 is TGTGCCAGCAGCCTCCGCAGCGGTACCGGGGAGACCCAGTACTTC. Full variable domain (rest looked up from reference TRBV7-2 and TRBJ2-5): GAGVSQSPSNKVTEKGKDVELRCDPISGHTALYWYRQSLGQGLEFLIYFQGNSAPDKSGLPSDRFSAERTGGSVSTLTIQRTQQEDSAVYLCASSLRSGTGETQYFGPGTRLLVL.